The present T cell receptor beta chain was sequenced within a study of graft-versus-host responses after intestinal transplantation. The overall study: Isolated intestinal, liver-intestinal, or multivisceral transplants had been given to the recipients.

A word on this clone: As yet, its antigen is unknown.

Sequenced by immunoSEQ multiplex PCR; TCRdb stores in-frame clones only, minus some. This sample has around 71,000 clones, with around nine tenths found just once. V was shortened by 4 bases and J by 7 bases, with 11 bases between the two germline ends. CDR1 and CDR2 from the germline V gene are MNHNY and SVGAGI (reference sequence). CDR3 size: 13 residues. Whole-study findings and limits: Researchers found GvH clones in recipient marrow, and some showed up first in ileum or blood. Early post-transplant HvG declines showed an association with peak circulating GvH clone levels.

The TCR sequence derives from a human patient who received an intestinal transplant, so some T cells may come from the graft donor. The specimen comprised bone marrow, sampled 700 to 850 days after intestinal transplantation. The rearrangement links TRBV6-6 to TRBJ1-5; possibly TRBD1 for D (6 bases). The CDR3 nucleotides read TGTGCCAGCAGTTCGGCAGGGGCCCAGCCCCAGCATTTT. Its protein is CASSSAGAQPQHF.